These 7 T cell receptor beta chains came from one sample sequenced in a study of blood T cells in healthy people across ages. The use of a sample-barcoded 5' primer and a J-beta primer mix characterized a second PCR of roughly 7 to 11 cycles. Each CDR3 protein is one row after TCRdb ran MiXCR on the 5' RACE reads. This sample has 650,000 to 1,000,000 distinct CDR3 sequences, with 30% to 45% found just once. The material sequenced was blood. The receptors here all came from a man aged 18 to 35 in good health.

The chain employs TRBV6-2 or TRBV6-3 and TRBJ1-4; unclear D gene. CDR3 length: 14 residues. The germline V and J ends were trimmed by 5 bases and 5 bases, with 12 bases remaining between them. Looked up from germline, CDR1 is MNHEY and CDR2 is SVGEGT. The CDR3 bases are TGTGCCAGCAGTGACCAACTAGCAAATGAAAAACTGTTTTTT. Protein sequence: CASSDQLANEKLFF.

This clonotype occurred many times. This chain joins TRBV5-5 and TRBJ2-1; the D gene is possibly TRBD1 (6 bases). Per germline, CDR1 SGHKS and CDR2 YYEKEE (reference sequence). Trimming stripped 0 bases from V and 8 bases from J, with 12 bases between. The CDR3 sequence is 14 residues long. CDR3 in amino acids: CASSLVGARDEQFF. In DNA form, the CDR3 reads TGTGCCAGCAGCTTGGTGGGGGCGCGGGATGAGCAGTTCTTC.

This clonotype was observed a handful of times. The rearrangement uses TRBV12-3 or TRBV12-4 and TRBJ2-5; 9 bases fit TRBD2. The length of the CDR3 is 15 residues. V lost 3 bases and J lost 3; bases outside the gene matches: 5. CDR3 residues: CASSFGGGAKETQYF. The CDR3 coding sequence is TGTGCCAGCAGTTTTGGCGGGGGGGCCAAAGAGACCCAGTACTTC.

J is TRBJ1-5 and V is TRBV20-1, with D possibly matching TRBD1 (5 bases). V was trimmed by 1 base and J by 9 bases, leaving 10 bases between them. Germline assignment: CDR1 DFQATT and CDR2 SNEGSKA (reference sequence). This CDR3 spans 12 amino acids. The CDR3: CSARGPGGPQHF. The CDR3 coding sequence is TGCAGTGCTAGAGGGCCGGGGGGGCCCCAGCATTTT.

J is TRBJ2-4 and V is TRBV20-1; 9 bases fit TRBD1. The germline CDR1 and CDR2 sequences are DFQATT and SNEGSKA (reference sequence). Trimming at V came to 5 bases and at J to 0 bases, leaving 5 bases not matched to a gene. CDR3 length equals 15 residues. CDR3 sequence: CSAGTGGAAKNIQYF. The DNA for the CDR3 is TGCAGTGCTGGAACAGGGGGCGCAGCCAAAAACATTCAGTACTTC.

This sequence joins TRBV20-1 and TRBJ2-2; D unclear. The CDR3 contains 17 residues. The germline CDR1 and CDR2 sequences are DFQATT and SNEGSKA (reference sequence). V was shortened by 6 bases and J by 2 bases, with 22 bases between the two germline ends. CDR3 in amino acids: CSATGFGLDHNTGELFF. The CDR3 DNA reads TGCAGTGCAACGGGTTTCGGCCTAGATCACAACACCGGGGAGCTGTTTTTT.

In this sample, this clonotype turned up many times. V and J are TRBV12-3 or TRBV12-4 and TRBJ2-1; 8 nucleotides line up with TRBD2. Germline trimming cut 6 bases from V and 0 bases from J; bases unmatched to any gene: 4. The CDR3 totals 15 residues. CDR3 sequence: CASSRGGNSYNEQFF. CDR3 nucleotides: TGTGCCAGCAGCCGCGGGGGGAACTCCTACAATGAGCAGTTCTTC.